This T cell receptor beta chain was sequenced in a study of blood T cell repertoires in COVID-19. About the study: Specimens from acute and convalescent COVID-19 originated in the United States, Italy and Spain.

The CDR3 extends over 17 amino acids. The germline gives CDR1 KGHSH, CDR2 LQKENI. Germline trimming cut 1 base from V and 7 bases from J; bases unmatched to any gene: 10. Some clones are missing from TCRdb's copy, which holds only in-frame ones; the method was immunoSEQ multiplex PCR. The sample lists under 90,000 clones, about 80% occurring once. The receptor's source is a man of 80 years or more with acute or convalescent COVID-19. The chain uses TRBV18 and TRBJ1-1; TRBD1 aligns across 12 bases. The sample was peripheral blood. CDR3 sequence (DNA): TGTGCCAGCTCACCACAGTTCCGGGACAGGGGGCCGGGTGAAGCTTTCTTT. This gives the protein CASSPQFRDRGPGEAFF.